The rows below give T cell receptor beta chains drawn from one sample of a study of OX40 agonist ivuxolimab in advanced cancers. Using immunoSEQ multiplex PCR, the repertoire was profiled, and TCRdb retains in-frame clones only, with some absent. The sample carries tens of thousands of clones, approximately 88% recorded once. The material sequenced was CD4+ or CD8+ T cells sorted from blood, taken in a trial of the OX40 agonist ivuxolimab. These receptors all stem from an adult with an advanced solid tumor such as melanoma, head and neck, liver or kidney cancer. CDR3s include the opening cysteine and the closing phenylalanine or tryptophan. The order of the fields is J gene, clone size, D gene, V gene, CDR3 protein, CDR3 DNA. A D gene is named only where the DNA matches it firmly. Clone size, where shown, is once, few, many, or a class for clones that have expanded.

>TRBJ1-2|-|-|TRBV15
CATSRGYNGYTF
TGTGCCACCAGCAGAGGTTATAATGGCTACACCTTC
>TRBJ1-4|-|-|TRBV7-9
CASGGKGEKLFF
TGTGCCAGCGGGGGGAAGGGCGAAAAACTGTTTTTT
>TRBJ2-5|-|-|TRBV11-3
CASSPDGETQYF
TGTGCCAGCAGCCCGGATGGGGAGACCCAGTACTTC
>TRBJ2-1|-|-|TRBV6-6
CASSRQAGTEQFF
TGTGCCAGCAGTAGACAGGCGGGAACTGAGCAGTTCTTC
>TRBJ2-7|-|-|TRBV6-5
CASSYPSGEQYF
TGTGCCAGCAGTTACCCCTCGGGCGAGCAGTACTTC
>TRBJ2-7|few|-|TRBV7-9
CASSLPGPYEQYF
TGTGCCAGCAGCTTACCAGGCCCCTACGAGCAGTACTTC
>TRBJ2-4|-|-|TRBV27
CASTSGERNIQYF
TGTGCCAGCACATCAGGGGAGCGAAACATTCAGTACTTC
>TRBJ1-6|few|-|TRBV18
CASSRNSDNSPLHF
TGTGCCAGCTCACGCAACAGCGATAATTCACCCCTCCACTTT
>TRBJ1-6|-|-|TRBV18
CASSLSYTNSPLHF
TGTGCCAGCTCACTCAGCTATACCAATTCACCCCTCCACTTT
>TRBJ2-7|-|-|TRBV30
CAWQTGTYNEQYF
TGTGCCTGGCAAACCGGGACATATAACGAGCAGTACTTC
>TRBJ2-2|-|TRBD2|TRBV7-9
CASSLTSGSSGELFF
TGTGCCAGCAGCTTAACTAGCGGGAGCTCCGGGGAGCTGTTTTTT
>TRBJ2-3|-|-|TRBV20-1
CSTSVDTQYF
TGCAGTACTTCTGTGGATACGCAGTATTTT
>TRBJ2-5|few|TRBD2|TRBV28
CASSPVTSGGPWETQYF
TGTGCCAGCAGTCCTGTGACTAGCGGGGGGCCTTGGGAGACCCAGTACTTC
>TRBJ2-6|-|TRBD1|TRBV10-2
CATGGSGANVLTF
TGCGCCACAGGGGGCTCTGGGGCCAACGTCCTGACTTTC
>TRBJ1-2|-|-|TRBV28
CASRLLTGYGYTF
TGTGCCAGCAGGCTCCTTACAGGGTATGGCTACACCTTC
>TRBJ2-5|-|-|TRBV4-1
CASQRGETQYF
TGCGCCAGCCAACGAGGGGAGACCCAGTACTTC
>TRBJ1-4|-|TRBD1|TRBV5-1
CASSSGGQGATNEKLFF
TGCGCCAGCAGCTCCGGCGGACAGGGGGCAACTAATGAAAAACTGTTTTTT
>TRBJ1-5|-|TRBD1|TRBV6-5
CASTFDRVGQPQHF
TGTGCCAGCACCTTCGACAGGGTCGGACAGCCCCAGCATTTT
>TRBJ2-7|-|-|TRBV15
CATSGLKTGFDEQYF
TGTGCCACCAGCGGCCTCAAGACAGGATTCGACGAGCAGTACTTC
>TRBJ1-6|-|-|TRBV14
CASSPRGGGNSPLHF
TGTGCCAGCAGCCCACGGGGAGGGGGGAATTCACCCCTCCACTTT
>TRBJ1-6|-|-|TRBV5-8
CASSFLEGSSYNSPLHF
TGTGCCAGCAGCTTTTTGGAGGGGAGCTCCTATAATTCACCCCTCCACTTT
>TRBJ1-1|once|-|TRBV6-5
CASQAGNTEAFF
TGTGCCAGTCAAGCAGGGAACACTGAAGCTTTCTTT
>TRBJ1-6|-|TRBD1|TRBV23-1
CASRTYRDSNNSPLHF
TGCGCCAGCAGAACCTACCGGGACAGCAATAATTCACCCCTCCACTTT
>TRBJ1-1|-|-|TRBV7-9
CASSPPLGAKNTEAFF
TGTGCCAGCAGCCCCCCTCTAGGGGCCAAGAACACTGAAGCTTTCTTT
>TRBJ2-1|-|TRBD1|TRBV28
CASRGQGADYNEQFF
TGTGCCAGCAGGGGACAGGGGGCTGACTACAATGAGCAGTTCTTC
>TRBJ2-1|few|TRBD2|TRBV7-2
CASSPGLAGAVEQFF
TGTGCCAGCAGCCCGGGACTAGCCGGGGCGGTTGAGCAGTTCTTC
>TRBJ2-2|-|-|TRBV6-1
CASSFEKGGELFF
TGTGCCAGCAGTTTCGAAAAAGGGGGGGAGCTGTTTTTT
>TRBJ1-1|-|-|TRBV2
CASSEGGAGEAFF
TGTGCCAGCAGTGAAGGGGGGGCAGGAGAAGCTTTCTTT
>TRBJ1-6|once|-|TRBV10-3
CAISDSTAPLHF
TGTGCCATCAGTGACTCGACAGCACCCCTCCACTTT
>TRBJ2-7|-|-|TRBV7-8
CASTLYMPGELEQYF
TGTGCCAGCACCCTCTATATGCCAGGGGAGCTCGAGCAGTACTTC
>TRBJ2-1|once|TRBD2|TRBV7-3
CASSLNGLAEVNEQFF
TGTGCCAGCAGCCTTAACGGACTAGCGGAAGTTAATGAGCAGTTCTTC
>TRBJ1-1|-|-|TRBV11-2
CASSLIRQGLGSEAFF
TGTGCCAGCAGCTTGATTAGGCAGGGGTTGGGCTCTGAAGCTTTCTTT
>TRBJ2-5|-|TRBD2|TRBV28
CASSPPGTSGGRPSETQYF
TGTGCCAGCAGCCCCCCCGGGACTAGCGGGGGCCGACCGTCGGAGACCCAGTACTTC
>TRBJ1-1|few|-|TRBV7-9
CASSLDRATEAFF
TGTGCCAGCAGCTTGGACAGAGCCACTGAAGCTTTCTTT
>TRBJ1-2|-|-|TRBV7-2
CASSNGQNYGYTF
TGTGCCAGCAGCAACGGACAGAACTATGGCTACACCTTC
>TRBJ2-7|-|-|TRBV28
CASTLDGSYEQYF
TGTGCCAGCACTCTAGACGGATCCTACGAGCAGTACTTC
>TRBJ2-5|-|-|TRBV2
CASQPIRGPQETQYF
TGTGCCAGCCAACCTATCAGGGGTCCACAGGAGACCCAGTACTTC
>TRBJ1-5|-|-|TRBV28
CASTLGRQAQHF
TGTGCCAGCACCTTAGGAAGACAGGCCCAGCATTTT
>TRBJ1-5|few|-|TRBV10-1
CASSENGSRQPQHF
TGCGCCAGCAGTGAAAACGGGAGTAGGCAGCCCCAGCATTTT
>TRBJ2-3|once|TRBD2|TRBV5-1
CASSPGGSTDTQYF
TGCGCCAGCAGCCCGGGGGGTAGCACAGATACGCAGTATTTT
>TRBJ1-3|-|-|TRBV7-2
CASSPRTEGPGNTIYF
TGTGCCAGCAGCCCCAGGACAGAAGGACCTGGAAACACCATATATTTT
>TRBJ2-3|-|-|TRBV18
CASSPQQGDTQYF
TGTGCCAGCTCGCCCCAACAGGGAGATACGCAGTATTTT
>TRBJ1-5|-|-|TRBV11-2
CASSLDFRVDQPQHF
TGTGCCAGCAGCTTAGACTTCAGGGTTGATCAGCCCCAGCATTTT
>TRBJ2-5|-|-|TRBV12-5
CASGGRGGGETQYF
TGTGCTAGTGGGGGAAGGGGCGGAGGGGAGACCCAGTACTTC
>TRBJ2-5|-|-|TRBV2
CASRLNARGPQETQYF
TGTGCCAGCAGACTGAACGCAAGGGGCCCCCAAGAGACCCAGTACTTC
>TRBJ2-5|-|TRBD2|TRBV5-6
CASSFAGARETQYF
TGTGCCAGCAGCTTCGCGGGAGCGAGGGAGACCCAGTACTTC
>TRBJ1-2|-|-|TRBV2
CASSEQTGSYGYTF
TGTGCCAGCAGTGAACAGACCGGATCCTATGGCTACACCTTC
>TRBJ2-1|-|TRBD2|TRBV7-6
CASSLDSSGRSHEQFF
TGTGCCAGCAGCTTAGATAGTAGCGGGAGATCGCATGAGCAGTTCTTC
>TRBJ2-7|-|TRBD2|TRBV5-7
CASSSPTSGRAIGEQYF
TGTGCCAGCAGCTCCCCCACTAGCGGGAGGGCTATCGGCGAGCAGTACTTC
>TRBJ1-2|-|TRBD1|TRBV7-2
CASSPGTGDYGYTF
TGTGCCAGCAGCCCCGGGACAGGGGACTATGGCTACACCTTC
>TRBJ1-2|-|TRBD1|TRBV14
CASSQATGADGYTF
TGTGCCAGCAGCCAAGCGACAGGGGCTGATGGCTACACCTTC
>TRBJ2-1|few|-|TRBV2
CASSYAGNNEQFF
TGTGCCAGCAGTTATGCAGGGAACAATGAGCAGTTCTTC
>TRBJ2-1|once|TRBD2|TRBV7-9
CASSLAELAGGLYNEQFF
TGTGCCAGCAGCTTAGCCGAACTAGCGGGGGGCCTCTACAATGAGCAGTTCTTC
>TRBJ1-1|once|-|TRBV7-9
CASSSLEGRAFF
TGTGCCAGCAGTTCATTGGAAGGGCGAGCTTTCTTT
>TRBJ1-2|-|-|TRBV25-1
CASSREPGQANYGYTF
TGTGCCAGCAGCAGAGAACCGGGACAAGCTAACTATGGCTACACCTTC